A single T cell receptor beta chain is shown here with its context. Its antigen is not known. The data derive from a study of OX40 agonist ivuxolimab in advanced cancers. General study points: CD8+ T cells averaged more expanded clones than CD4+.

Sequencing used immunoSEQ multiplex PCR; TCRdb keeps in-frame clones, though not all of them. Found here are around 100,000 clones, 90% of them singletons; the top ten hold 0.31%. The V and J ends lost 4 bases and 0 bases respectively, with 10 bases between them. This CDR3 comprises 16 residues. CDR1 and CDR2 from the germline V gene are SGHTA and FQGNSA. Sequenced material: CD4+ or CD8+ T cells sorted from blood, taken in a trial of the OX40 agonist ivuxolimab. The receptor's source is an adult with an advanced solid tumor such as melanoma, head and neck, liver or kidney cancer. The gene calls are TRBV7-2 and TRBJ2-6; D unclear. CDR3: CASSSTAISGANVLTF. DNA for the CDR3: TGTGCCAGCAGCTCCACGGCGATCTCTGGGGCCAACGTCCTGACTTTC.